The rows below give T cell receptor beta chains drawn from one sample of a study of a mutant IDH1 vaccine in newly diagnosed glioma. TCRdb keeps only in-frame clones here, not all; method: immunoSEQ multiplex PCR. Here the sample spans tens of thousands of clones, roughly four fifths being singletons. For these TCRs, the target antigens are not known. Here the sequenced sample was PBMCs, taken from a glioma patient whose treatment included an IDH1 peptide vaccine. These receptors originate from a man aged 40-49 years with glioma. Each CDR3 is given with its conserved first and last residue.

J gene: TRBJ2-2; V gene: TRBV29-1; CDR3 protein: CSASDGTGGTGELFF
J gene: TRBJ2-3; V gene: TRBV10-3; CDR3 protein: CAIEEWYGTDTQYF
J gene: TRBJ1-4; V gene: TRBV5-1; CDR3 protein: CASGREATNEKLFF
J gene: TRBJ1-1; V gene: TRBV5-4; CDR3 protein: CASSHIRGNTEAFF
J gene: TRBJ2-5; V gene: TRBV9; CDR3 protein: CASSFSGNQETQYF
J gene: TRBJ1-5; V gene: TRBV19; CDR3 protein: CASSIALWGARQPQHF
J gene: TRBJ2-1; V gene: TRBV6-4; CDR3 protein: CASSALFYSGRHYNEQFF
J gene: TRBJ2-3; V gene: TRBV19; CDR3 protein: CASSVNPGLYTDTQYF
J gene: TRBJ2-7; V gene: TRBV18; CDR3 protein: CASSPLGGGSYEQYF
J gene: TRBJ2-7; V gene: TRBV28; CDR3 protein: CASSRGTSSGYEQYF
J gene: TRBJ2-7; V gene: TRBV29-1; CDR3 protein: CSVAVRGASHEQYF
J gene: TRBJ2-4; V gene: TRBV5-4; CDR3 protein: CASSLTSGRAGNIQYF
J gene: TRBJ1-3; V gene: TRBV5-4; CDR3 protein: CASSLGQGRNTIYF
J gene: NA; V gene: TRBV27; CDR3 protein: CASTPRQGSYEQYF
J gene: TRBJ1-4; V gene: TRBV7-2; CDR3 protein: CASSLVLSTNEKLFF
J gene: TRBJ2-6; V gene: TRBV5-4; CDR3 protein: CASSSPPLVGANVLTF
J gene: TRBJ2-7; V gene: TRBV10-3; CDR3 protein: CAIRAGGEQYF
J gene: TRBJ2-7; V gene: TRBV11-2; CDR3 protein: CASSLDQGSTPFF
J gene: TRBJ2-5; V gene: TRBV5-5; CDR3 protein: CASSWGTGWETQYF
J gene: TRBJ1-1; V gene: TRBV27; CDR3 protein: CASSASGTLNTEAFF
J gene: TRBJ2-3; V gene: TRBV15; CDR3 protein: CATSTGGGTDTQYF
J gene: TRBJ1-2; V gene: TRBV6-1; CDR3 protein: CASDRNNYGYTF
J gene: TRBJ2-3; V gene: TRBV5-1; CDR3 protein: CASSLDGASTDTQYF
J gene: TRBJ2-2; V gene: TRBV12-5; CDR3 protein: CASGSGQRNTGELFF
J gene: TRBJ2-2; V gene: TRBV4-3; CDR3 protein: CASSTRLGGTGELFF
J gene: TRBJ2-3; V gene: TRBV4-3; CDR3 protein: CASSQAARGTSGADTQYF
J gene: TRBJ2-7; V gene: TRBV5-6; CDR3 protein: CASSPYGQGLSYEQYF
J gene: TRBJ2-5; V gene: TRBV6-1; CDR3 protein: CASRRAGSPQETQYF
J gene: TRBJ2-3; V gene: TRBV19; CDR3 protein: CASRKPGQGTDTQYF
J gene: TRBJ1-1; V gene: TRBV19; CDR3 protein: CASSIVPDHNTEAFF
J gene: TRBJ1-5; V gene: TRBV18; CDR3 protein: CASSSRQGANQPQHF
J gene: TRBJ1-2; V gene: TRBV10-3; CDR3 protein: CAVNAGTGGVGYTF
J gene: TRBJ2-1; V gene: TRBV5-1; CDR3 protein: CATGSGLAVYNEQFF
J gene: TRBJ2-7; V gene: TRBV15; CDR3 protein: CATSSSPGTLYEQYF
J gene: TRBJ2-7; V gene: TRBV14; CDR3 protein: CASSLEGGAGGDEQYF